These 24 T cell receptor beta chains were sequenced from one sample in a study of beta chain features in type 1 diabetes. Expressed TCRB transcripts were sequenced because the entire RNA isolate underwent reverse transcription. TCRdb keeps only in-frame clones here, not all; method: immunoSEQ multiplex PCR. Altogether more than 50,000 clones are present, about three fifths being singletons, with the ten largest covering about 2.2%. Sequenced sample: Tregs from blood. The receptors were gathered from a woman under 30 in good health.

The chain is built from TRBV5-1 and TRBJ2-5; D is unresolved. V was clipped by 3 bases and J by 1 base, with 4 bases between them. Germline-derived CDR1 and CDR2 are SGHRS and YFSETQ. CDR3 length equals 12 residues. In DNA, the CDR3 is TGCGCCAGCAGCTCCCTCCAAGAGACCCAGTACTTC. This translates into CASSSLQETQYF.

The chain is built from TRBV11-2 and TRBJ2-2, with D tentatively TRBD2 (6 bases). The CDR3 sequence is 14 residues long. Trimming took off 5 bases at V and 7 bases at J, with 14 bases between the two ends. The V gene's germline CDR1 is SGHAT and CDR2 FQNNGV. The CDR3 sequence: CASSLLAASGELFF. CDR3 coding DNA: TGTGCCAGCAGCCTACTAGCAGCTAGCGGGGAGCTGTTTTTT.

This rearrangement joins TRBV5-4 to TRBJ2-3; perhaps TRBD1 as D (7 bases). The CDR3 sequence is 17 residues long. Germline V CDR1 and CDR2: SGHNT, YYREEE (reference sequence). V was clipped by 3 bases and J by 1 base, with 18 bases between them. This CDR3 reads CASSSQGGLLGTDTQYF. The CDR3, as DNA: TGTGCCAGCAGCTCCCAGGGGGGCCTTCTCGGCACAGATACGCAGTATTTT.

The V call is TRBV1, the J call TRBJ2-7; TRBD1 is the table's D call and was not checked against the DNA. TRBV1 is noted as a pseudogene. The CDR3 is 15 residues long. This chain's CDR3 is CTSSQVQLFSYEQYF. CDR3 coding DNA: TGCACCAGCAGCCAAGTACAGCTCTTCTCCTACGAGCAGTACTTC.

V is TRBV2 and J is TRBJ2-7, with 11 positions matching TRBD1. V trimming: 6 bases; J trimming: 6 bases; junction bases outside the gene matches: 7. CDR1 is SNHLY, CDR2 FYNNEI, per germline. CDR3 length equals 14 residues. CDR3 region: CASRDRGPVSEQYF. The CDR3 nucleotides read TGTGCCAGCAGGGACAGGGGGCCGGTAAGCGAGCAGTACTTC.

The gene calls are TRBV2 and TRBJ2-3; D is perhaps TRBD2 (5 bases). V lost 0 bases, J lost 1 base, and 11 bases lay in between. Germline-derived CDR1 and CDR2 are SNHLY and FYNNEI. The CDR3 contains 16 residues. The CDR3 spells CASSEAWRVGTDTQYF. For the CDR3, the DNA is TGTGCCAGCAGTGAAGCGTGGCGGGTGGGCACAGATACGCAGTATTTT.

V and J are TRBV11-2 and TRBJ2-3; maybe TRBD1 (5 bases). From germline, CDR1 is SGHAT and CDR2 FQNNGV. Trimming shortened V by 1 base and J by 4 bases, and 15 bases separated the two germline ends. The CDR3 totals 16 residues. The CDR3 protein is CASSLGGFVGPDTQYF. The CDR3, as DNA: TGTGCCAGCAGCTTAGGAGGTTTCGTGGGGCCAGATACGCAGTATTTT.

The chain has TRBV9 and TRBJ1-1, with 8 positions matching TRBD1. The CDR3 is 16 amino acids. The trim removed 0 bases at V and 3 bases at J, leaving 7 bases unmatched. Germline V gene data show CDR1 as SGDLS and CDR2 as YYNGEE. The CDR3 protein is CASSVASTGADTEAFF. The CDR3 DNA sequence: TGTGCCAGCAGCGTAGCATCGACAGGGGCGGACACTGAAGCTTTCTTT.

The rearrangement uses TRBV7-6 and TRBJ2-5; D possibly corresponds to TRBD2 (5 bases). Germline-derived CDR1 and CDR2 are SGHVS and FNYEAQ. V lost 1 base and J lost 4, with 7 bases in between. The length of the CDR3 is 13 residues. Here the CDR3 DNA reads TGTGCCAGCAGCTTAGAAGCGGTAGAGACCCAGTACTTC. As protein: CASSLEAVETQYF.

The genes are TRBV9 and TRBJ2-2; the match to TRBD2 covers 11 bases. V lost 4 bases to trimming and J lost 4 bases; unmatched junction nucleotides: 3. The CDR3 is 15 residues long. Germline V gene lookup returns CDR1 SGDLS and CDR2 YYNGEE. CDR3 nucleotides: TGTGCCAGCAGCCCCCTAGCGGGGGGCACCGGGGAGCTGTTTTTT. This sequence encodes CASSPLAGGTGELFF.

This sequence joins TRBV5-4 and TRBJ2-5, with TRBD1 matching 7 bases. The germline V gene has CDR1 SGHNT and CDR2 YYREEE (reference sequence). V was pared by 3 bases and J by 5 bases, with 7 bases of the junction left unmatched. The CDR3 consists of 14 residues. The CDR3 spells CASSYKGAAETQYF. CDR3 coding DNA: TGTGCCAGCAGCTACAAGGGGGCGGCCGAGACCCAGTACTTC.

The rearrangement joins TRBV2 to TRBJ2-1, with a tentative D call TRBD1 (6 bases). This CDR3 region has 14 residues. Germline V gives CDR1 SNHLY, CDR2 FYNNEI. V was cut by 7 bases and J by 6 bases, with 16 bases left in between. The CDR3 coding sequence is TGTGCCAGCAAGGACGCTAAAGGGGGCAATGAGCAGTTCTTC. Translated, it gives CASKDAKGGNEQFF.

The chain uses TRBV7-2 and TRBJ1-4, with TRBD1 matching over 9 bases. Germline CDR1 SGHTA, CDR2 FQGNSA. CDR3 length equals 16 residues. V lost 1 base to trimming and J lost 10 bases; unmatched junction nucleotides: 10. The CDR3: CASSLVAGTTGGKLFF. CDR3 bases: TGTGCCAGCAGCTTAGTGGCGGGGACGACAGGGGGAAAACTGTTTTTT.

The rearrangement links TRBV6-1 to TRBJ2-7; 8 positions agree with TRBD1. The CDR3 length is 13 residues. Germline CDR1 and CDR2: MNHNS and SASEGT. J was trimmed by 3 bases and V by 7 bases; bases with no gene match: 5. Here the CDR3 reads CASTIGQGYEQYF. CDR3 DNA: TGTGCCAGCACTATCGGACAGGGCTACGAGCAGTACTTC.

This chain links TRBV18 with TRBJ1-2; 10 positions match TRBD1. Trimming removed 0 bases from V and 4 bases from J; junction bases left unmatched: 5. The CDR3 contains 16 residues. Per germline, CDR1 KGHSH and CDR2 LQKENI. Here the CDR3 DNA reads TGTGCCAGCTCACCACCGGGGACAGGGGTCAGCTATGGCTACACCTTC. Translating it yields CASSPPGTGVSYGYTF. Looking up the rest from reference TRBV18 and TRBJ1-2 gives the full variable domain: NAGVMQNPRHLVRRRGQEARLRCSPMKGHSHVYWYRQLPEEGLKFMVYLQKENIIDESGMPKERFSAEFPKEGPSILRIQQVVRGDSAAYFCASSPPGTGVSYGYTFGSGTRLTVV.

This chain's CDR3 is CASSKGREQYF. The CDR3 nucleotides are TGTGCCAGCAGCAAAGGGAGGGAGCAGTACTTC. The chain is built from TRBV21-1 and TRBJ2-7; the listed D gene, TRBD2, was not tested against the DNA. TRBV21-1 is classified as a pseudogene. The CDR3 is 11 amino acids.

The CDR3 protein is CASRREPGAGELFF. The CDR3 DNA sequence: TGTGCCAGCCGCCGGGAGCCGGGGGCCGGGGAGCTGTTTTTT. V and J are TRBV2 and TRBJ2-2, with D possibly matching TRBD2 (6 bases). This CDR3 has 14 residues. Trimming removed 8 bases at V and 6 bases at J, with 16 bases between. Germline values: CDR1 SNHLY, CDR2 FYNNEI.

This clone was seen more than once but under ten times. The rearrangement joins TRBV5-1 to TRBJ2-1; 8 bases match TRBD2. This CDR3 contains 14 residues. Germline CDR1 is SGHRS and CDR2 is YFSETQ. J lost 8 bases, V lost 4 bases, and 8 bases had no gene match. For the CDR3, the DNA is TGCGCCAGCAGCGGAGCGGGAGTATCAGATGAGCAGTTCTTC. This gives the protein CASSGAGVSDEQFF.

The rearrangement joins TRBV30 to TRBJ2-7, with 7 bases identical to TRBD1. The CDR3 is 14 residues long. V shed 2 bases, J shed 4 bases, and the junction held 8 bases outside the gene matches. Per the germline V gene, CDR1 is GTSNPN and CDR2 is SVGIG (reference sequence). CDR3 sequence reads: CAWSSTGAPYEQYF. The CDR3 bases are TGTGCCTGGAGTAGTACAGGGGCGCCTTACGAGCAGTACTTC.

This clone occurred a few times. The V gene is TRBV6-1, the J gene TRBJ1-2; perhaps TRBD1 as D (5 bases). V was shortened by 8 bases and J by 0 bases, with 13 bases between the two germline ends. The CDR3 runs to 14 residues. The V gene's germline CDR1 is MNHNS and CDR2 SASEGT. In DNA form, the CDR3 reads TGTGCCAGCGAAGGGTCAGGGACTAACTATGGCTACACCTTC. Amino acids: CASEGSGTNYGYTF.

The rearrangement uses TRBV7-8 and TRBJ1-5; D gene unclear. Looked up from germline, CDR1 is SGHVS and CDR2 is FQNEAQ. Trimming cost V 1 base and J 15 bases, with 13 bases left between them. The CDR3 has 12 amino acids. The CDR3 here is CASSLEVGPAHF. The CDR3 nucleotides read TGTGCCAGCAGCTTAGAAGTCGGTCCCGCGCATTTT.

This clone has more than one count but fewer than ten. The chain combines TRBV7-2 with TRBJ2-1, with 11 bases aligning to TRBD2. In germline, CDR1 is SGHTA, CDR2 FQGNSA. Trimming took 5 bases from V and 7 from J; bases not matched to a gene: 7. This CDR3 is built from 15 residues. CDR3 sequence reads: CASSRVAGGRNEQFF. The CDR3, as DNA: TGTGCCAGCAGCCGGGTAGCGGGGGGGCGGAATGAGCAGTTCTTC.

This chain uses TRBV18 with TRBJ2-5, with D possibly matching TRBD2 (7 bases). Germline V gene data show CDR1 as KGHSH and CDR2 as LQKENI. V was cut by 4 bases and J by 2 bases, with 14 bases left in between. CDR3 size: 15 residues. CDR3: CASSRSGGRQETQYF. As DNA, the CDR3 is TGTGCCAGCTCACGTTCCGGGGGGCGTCAAGAGACCCAGTACTTC.

This sequence joins TRBV6-1 and TRBJ1-2; TRBD1 is a possible D gene (5 bases). Germline V gene lookup returns CDR1 MNHNS and CDR2 SASEGT. V was shortened by 4 bases and J by 3 bases, with 15 bases between the two germline ends. This CDR3 is built from 15 residues. The CDR3: CASSARGGYDYGYTF. CDR3 nucleotides: TGTGCCAGCAGTGCGAGGGGAGGGTACGACTATGGCTACACCTTC.